A single sample is the source of the 17 T cell receptor beta chains below, sequenced in a study of shared clonotypes between healthy human individuals. The protocol was immunoSEQ multiplex PCR, while the TCRdb copy is restricted to in-frame clones and leaves out a portion. The profile shows about 510,000 clones, approximately 79% of them singletons. The sample taken for sequencing was PBMCs. All receptors derive from a woman aged 35 to 49 in good health. Some clones in this sample may be carry-over from other donors' samples.

V is TRBV29-1 and J is TRBJ1-2, with D unresolved. Trimming left V 4 bases short and J 0 bases short, with 9 bases between. Germline V lookup: CDR1 SQVTM, CDR2 ANQGSEA. CDR3 length equals 13 residues. CDR3 DNA: TGCAGCGTTGTGGAAGGGACTAACTATGGCTACACCTTC. Its translation is CSVVEGTNYGYTF.

CDR3 coding DNA: TGTGCCAGCAGCTTTACAGGGGGCCGCACTGAAGCTTTCTTT. Amino acid sequence: CASSFTGGRTEAFF. The chain carries TRBV13 and TRBJ1-1, with 9 bases fitting TRBD1. With V trimmed by 3 bases and J by 4 bases, 3 bases remained unmatched. The CDR3 consists of 14 residues. Per the germline V gene, CDR1 is PRHDT and CDR2 is FYEKMQ (reference sequence).

V usage is TRBV7-9 and J usage is TRBJ2-1; D ambiguous. Germline CDR1 reads SEHNR; CDR2 reads FQNEAQ (reference sequence). The CDR3 totals 12 residues. Trimming left V 6 bases short and J 9 bases short, with 12 bases between. CDR3 nucleotide sequence: TGTGCCAGCAGTCTAAGTTGGGGTGAGCAGTTCTTC. This encodes CASSLSWGEQFF.

J is TRBJ2-1 and V is TRBV10-3; 9 bases line up with TRBD2. The CDR3 spans 17 residues. After removal of 3 bases from V and 4 bases from J, the junction contained 10 bases not matched to a gene. Germline loops: CDR1 ENHRY, CDR2 SYGVKD. The CDR3 DNA sequence: TGTGCCATCAGTGAAGAAAGCGGGAGGAGAAATTACAATGAGCAGTTCTTC. Translating it yields CAISEESGRRNYNEQFF.

J is TRBJ1-1 and V is TRBV27, with D perhaps matching TRBD1 (5 bases). The ends were cut back, 3 bases at V and 4 bases at J, with 15 bases in the middle. The CDR3 extends over 15 amino acids. In germline, CDR1 is MNHEY, CDR2 SMNVEV (reference sequence). Here the CDR3 reads CASSLNRDPTTEAFF. In nucleotides, the CDR3 is TGTGCCAGCAGTTTGAACCGGGACCCCACCACTGAAGCTTTCTTT.

The rearrangement links TRBV4-1 to TRBJ1-3; TRBD1 aligns across 8 bases. The CDR3 has 20 amino acids. Trimming cost V 1 base and J 0 bases; bases outside gene matches: 14. Per the germline V gene, CDR1 is MGHRA and CDR2 is YSYEKL. The CDR3 here is CASSQVGQGIHGVSGNTIYF. The CDR3 coding sequence is TGCGCCAGCAGCCAAGTCGGACAGGGTATCCACGGGGTCTCTGGAAACACCATATATTTT.

The genes are TRBV7-3 and TRBJ2-5, with D perhaps matching TRBD1 (5 bases). V was clipped by 5 bases and J by 2 bases, with 15 bases between them. This CDR3 region has 15 residues. Germline V lookup: CDR1 SGHTA, CDR2 FQGTGA. The CDR3 reads CASSLLGQGQETQYF. CDR3 in DNA: TGTGCCAGCAGCCTCTTAGGCCAGGGTCAAGAGACCCAGTACTTC.

The chain combines TRBV29-1 with TRBJ2-2, with D hard to call. The germline V and J ends were trimmed by 3 bases and 7 bases, with 6 bases remaining between them. The germline CDR1 and CDR2 sequences are SQVTM and ANQGSEA. The CDR3 runs 11 residues. In nucleotides, the CDR3 is TGCAGCGTTGAGGAAGGCGGGGAGCTGTTTTTT. Translated, it gives CSVEEGGELFF.

The chain employs TRBV28 and TRBJ2-5; D gene unclear. The J call could be wrong; TRBJ2-7 is a better fit for the DNA end. The germline V gene encodes CDR1 MDHEN and CDR2 SYDVKM. The CDR3 totals 10 residues. CDR3 DNA: TGTGCCGTAGGCGCCTACGAGCAGTACTTC. It encodes CAVGAYEQYF.

V and J are TRBV18 and TRBJ2-5; 7 bases are shared with TRBD1. Germline V gives CDR1 KGHSH, CDR2 LQKENI. With 3 bases clipped from V and 7 bases from J, the junction kept 11 bases outside the gene matches. The CDR3 has 15 amino acids. CDR3 sequence reads: CASSPSQTGPGTQYF. Written as DNA, the CDR3 is TGTGCCAGCTCACCCTCACAGACAGGGCCGGGGACCCAGTACTTC.

The gene calls are TRBV11-1 and TRBJ1-2; D is perhaps TRBD1 (5 bases). Germline V gene lookup returns CDR1 SGHAT and CDR2 FQDESV (reference sequence). The V gene lost 5 bases and the J gene lost 8 bases, with 18 bases spanning the gap. The CDR3 length is 14 residues. In nucleotides, the CDR3 is TGTGCCAGCAGCCCCCGACAGAGTGAGTGGGGCTACACCTTC. Its translation is CASSPRQSEWGYTF.

J is TRBJ2-1 and V is TRBV5-1; the match to TRBD2 covers 16 bases. This CDR3 contains 18 residues. Germline trimming cut 1 base from V and 2 bases from J; bases unmatched to any gene: 3. CDR1 is SGHRS and CDR2 is YFSETQ in the germline V gene. CDR3 nucleotide sequence: TGCGCCAGCAGCTTGAGGGGGACTAGCGGGAGGGCCTACAATGAGCAGTTCTTC. Protein sequence: CASSLRGTSGRAYNEQFF.

The rearrangement uses TRBV4-1 and TRBJ2-2; 8 bases align to TRBD1. Germline V CDR1 and CDR2: MGHRA, YSYEKL. J lost 4 bases, V lost 3 bases, and 13 bases had no gene match. The CDR3 has 18 amino acids. This CDR3 reads CASSHLIRTGLSTGELFF. The CDR3 DNA reads TGCGCCAGCAGCCACCTAATCCGGACAGGGTTGAGCACCGGGGAGCTGTTTTTT.

This sequence joins TRBV19 and TRBJ2-1; TRBD2 might be the D (6 bases). Trimming cost V 5 bases and J 9 bases, with 23 bases left between them. CDR1 is LNHDA, CDR2 SQIVND, per germline (reference sequence). This CDR3 spans 16 amino acids. In DNA, the CDR3 is TGTGCCAGTAGTGGTCAGCCGGGACTCCCCATGCTTGAGCAGTTCTTC. Amino acid sequence: CASSGQPGLPMLEQFF.

The rearrangement links TRBV2 to TRBJ1-3; 8 positions match TRBD1. This CDR3 contains 15 residues. Trimming took 2 bases from V and 2 from J; bases not matched to a gene: 2. CDR1 SNHLY and CDR2 FYNNEI come from the germline V gene. The CDR3: CASSELDRAGNTIYF. In DNA, the CDR3 is TGTGCCAGCAGTGAATTGGACAGGGCTGGAAACACCATATATTTT.

The chain uses TRBV6-5 and TRBJ1-6; D gene uncertain. Germline values: CDR1 MNHEY, CDR2 SVGAGI. With 6 bases removed from V and 7 bases from J, the gap between germline ends came to 13 bases. The CDR3 is made up of 14 amino acids. The CDR3 DNA follows: TGTGCCAGCAGGAGCCTATCTCGGAATTCACCCCTCCACTTT. Translated: CASRSLSRNSPLHF.

The CDR3 bases are TGTGCCAGCAGCGTAGTAGTAGGGACCGGCTACACCTTC. Its translation: CASSVVVGTGYTF. The J gene is TRBJ1-2, the V gene TRBV9; D is possibly TRBD1 (5 bases). This CDR3 comprises 13 residues. V lost 0 bases to trimming and J lost 8 bases, with 11 bases between them. Germline CDR1 reads SGDLS; CDR2 reads YYNGEE.